Below, 18 T cell receptor beta chains from the same sample are listed, as sequenced in a study of molecular identifiers for immune sequencing clone quantification. A single record per CDR3 protein comes from TCRdb applying MiXCR to the PCR reads. Among more than 550,000 distinct CDR3 sequences listed, less than 30% were seen once. The specimen was naive CD8+ T cells from blood, with Jurkat cell RNA spiked in. The subset: FACS-sorted CD8+CD4-CCR7+CD45RA+ naive T cells. The receptor set was obtained from a human donor in good health. Some libraries in this study had Jurkat cell RNA spiked in.

J is TRBJ1-1 and V is TRBV25-1, with TRBD1 matching over 9 bases. CDR3 length: 14 residues. Germline CDR1 and CDR2: MGHDK and SYGVNS. V trimming: 2 bases; J trimming: 5 bases; junction bases outside the gene matches: 3. This CDR3 is CASSEGQGRTEAFF. As DNA, the CDR3 is TGTGCCAGCAGTGAAGGACAGGGGCGTACTGAAGCTTTCTTT.

A remark on this clonotype: A much larger clone lies one base from this, so it may be a read error. The chain combines TRBV7-9 with TRBJ2-5; a possible D gene is TRBD1 (5 bases). Per the germline V gene, CDR1 is SEHNR and CDR2 is FQNEAQ (reference sequence). This CDR3 comprises 15 residues. The CDR3 loop is CASSFPQGHFETQNF. The CDR3 coding sequence is TGTGCCAGCAGCTTCCCTCAGGGCCATTTTGAGACCCAGAACTTC. Drawing the rest from reference TRBV7-9 and TRBJ2-5, the complete variable domain is DTGVSQNPRHKITKRGQNVTFRCDPISEHNRLYWYRQTLGQGPEFLTYFQNEAQLEKSRLLSDRFSAERPKGSFSTLEIQRTEQGDSAMYLCASSFPQGHFETQNFGPGTRLLVL.

This clonotype was found many times. CDR3 DNA: TGTGCCAGCAGCTTGACAGGAGCGAACACTGAAGCTTTCTTT. It codes for CASSLTGANTEAFF. The chain couples TRBV7-3 to TRBJ1-1; D is possibly TRBD1 (6 bases). V lost 3 bases and J 1 base, leaving 9 bases between the germline ends. The CDR3 sequence is 14 residues long. CDR1 and CDR2 (germline): SGHTA, FQGTGA.

Details on this clonotype: It may be a read error: a sequence one base away is much more abundant. The V call is TRBV5-6, the J call TRBJ2-4, with D unclear. The CDR3 runs 14 residues. Germline-derived CDR1 and CDR2 are SGHDT and YYEEEE. The germline V and J ends were trimmed by 3 bases and 8 bases, with 15 bases remaining between them. CDR3 coding DNA: TGTGCCAGCAGCTCGAGCTACGAGGACCACATTCAGTACTTC. Its protein product is CASSSSYEDHIQYF.

This clonotype was recorded at least ten times. The gene calls are TRBV20-1 and TRBJ1-5; 9 bases align to TRBD1. Trimming took 1 base from V and 7 from J; bases not matched to a gene: 11. The CDR3 spans 16 residues. The germline V gene encodes CDR1 DFQATT and CDR2 SNEGSKA (reference sequence). CDR3 in amino acids: CSARAGKGTGLQPQHF. DNA for the CDR3: TGCAGTGCTAGAGCCGGCAAAGGGACAGGGCTCCAGCCCCAGCATTTT.

This clonotype was recorded at least ten times. The rearrangement uses TRBV28 and TRBJ2-7; the D is unclear. Between the trimmed V and J ends, which lost 4 bases and 6 bases, there was a span of 10 bases. Germline V gene sequence: CDR1 MDHEN, CDR2 SYDVKM. CDR3 length equals 12 residues. The CDR3 region has the DNA TGTGCCAGCAGTTCTCTGGTGGGCGAGCAGTACTTC. Amino acid sequence: CASSSLVGEQYF.

The chain carries TRBV9 and TRBJ1-3; weak D call: TRBD1 (5 bases). The CDR3 runs 15 residues. V was shortened by 0 bases and J by 0 bases, with 7 bases between the two germline ends. Per germline, CDR1 SGDLS and CDR2 YYNGEE. CDR3 in DNA: TGTGCCAGCAGCGTAGCCGGGACCTCTGGAAACACCATATATTTT. Translation gives CASSVAGTSGNTIYF.

This clonotype was found a few times. The V gene is TRBV10-2, the J gene TRBJ2-4; D not resolved. The germline V and J ends were trimmed by 4 bases and 1 base, with 20 bases remaining between them. This CDR3 is built from 18 residues. CDR1 and CDR2 (germline): WSHSY, SAAADI. CDR3 bases: TGCGCCAGCAGTGGAACACACGGCGATAATGGGGCCAAAAACATTCAGTACTTC. This sequence encodes CASSGTHGDNGAKNIQYF.

This clonotype came up many times. The J gene is TRBJ2-3, the V gene TRBV6-2 or TRBV6-3, with 7 nucleotides matching TRBD2. The germline CDR1 and CDR2 sequences are MNHEY and SVGEGT. This CDR3 is 15 amino acids long. With 9 bases clipped from V and 2 bases from J, the junction kept 11 bases outside the gene matches. In nucleotides, the CDR3 is TGTGCCAGTTCTGAGCGGGGCTCGCCCACAGATACGCAGTATTTT. Its translation is CASSERGSPTDTQYF.

The chain couples TRBV20-1 to TRBJ2-1; TRBD2 aligns across 8 bases. Germline-derived CDR1 and CDR2 are DFQATT and SNEGSKA (reference sequence). The CDR3 loop spans 15 amino acids. After removal of 6 bases from V and 0 bases from J, the junction contained 7 bases not matched to a gene. Here the CDR3 DNA reads TGCAGTGCCCGAGCGGGGGATGACTCCTACAATGAGCAGTTCTTC. Encoded protein: CSARAGDDSYNEQFF.

The gene calls are TRBV10-2 and TRBJ2-1; D may be TRBD2 (5 bases). Per germline, CDR1 WSHSY and CDR2 SAAADI. Trimming pared 7 bases from V and 10 bases from J, leaving 14 bases between. This CDR3 is built from 12 residues. CDR3 in DNA: TGCGCCAGCAAAATCGGGGTTTCGGAGCAGTTCTTC. Protein: CASKIGVSEQFF.

On this clonotype itself: A read error may be the cause here, since a much bigger clone is one base away. This sequence joins TRBV12-3 or TRBV12-4 and TRBJ2-5; D remains ambiguous. The germline V and J ends were trimmed by 11 bases and 2 bases, with 21 bases remaining between them. CDR3 size: 15 residues. The CDR3 here is CAGKMTPRRQETQYF. DNA for the CDR3: TGTGCCGGCAAAATGACACCGAGGCGGCAAGAGACCCAGTACTTC.

Of note for this clonotype: The germline gene is not matched at one end of the junction; a read error may be the cause. V usage is TRBV27 and J usage is TRBJ1-4, with D maybe TRBD1 (5 bases). Germline CDR1 and CDR2: MNHEY and SMNVEV (reference sequence). This CDR3 contains 14 residues. The CDR3 loop reads CAGSLVGLGEKLFF. The CDR3 DNA reads as TGTGCCGGCAGTTTAGTGGGGCTAGGTGAAAAACTGTTTTTT.

This clonotype was counted a few times. V usage is TRBV9 and J usage is TRBJ2-2; the match to TRBD2 covers 8 bases. Germline CDR1 SGDLS, CDR2 YYNGEE. The V and J ends lost 4 bases and 2 bases, in that order; junction bases with no gene match: 4. The CDR3 consists of 15 residues. CDR3 sequence (DNA): TGTGCCAGCAGCACGGGGGGGGAAAACACCGGGGAGCTGTTTTTT. It translates to CASSTGGENTGELFF. The variable domain in full, with the rest retrieved from reference TRBV9 and TRBJ2-2, is DSGVTQTPKHLITATGQRVTLRCSPRSGDLSVYWYQQSLDQGLQFLIQYYNGEERAKGNILERFSAQQFPDLHSELNLSSLELGDSALYFCASSTGGENTGELFFGEGSRLTVL.

This clonotype was detected many times. V usage is TRBV25-1 and J usage is TRBJ2-7; D tentatively fits TRBD1 or TRBD2 (5 bases each). V lost 5 bases, J lost 2 bases, and 13 bases lay in between. CDR1 is MGHDK and CDR2 is SYGVNS in the germline V gene. CDR3 size: 14 residues. The DNA for the CDR3 is TGTGCCAGCAGTAACTCGGGGCTGACCTACGAGCAGTACTTC. Residues: CASSNSGLTYEQYF.

The table lists this clonotype with a few counts. This rearrangement joins TRBV29-1 to TRBJ2-1; 9 bases fit TRBD2. Per germline, CDR1 SQVTM and CDR2 ANQGSEA. V lost 6 bases, J lost 4 bases, and 4 bases stayed unmatched. CDR3 length: 13 amino acids. CDR3 DNA: TGCAGCGTCCTAGCGGGGAATTACAATGAGCAGTTCTTC. Its translation is CSVLAGNYNEQFF.

This clonotype has ten or more counts. The genes are TRBV4-3 and TRBJ1-1; no reliable D call. Germline-derived CDR1 and CDR2 are LGHNA and YSLEER. This CDR3 is 17 amino acids long. V was shortened by 0 bases and J by 0 bases, with 14 bases between the two germline ends. The CDR3 sequence is CASSQDSGIAMNTEAFF. Written as DNA, the CDR3 is TGCGCCAGCAGCCAAGATTCCGGAATTGCAATGAACACTGAAGCTTTCTTT.

The chain joins TRBV20-1 to TRBJ2-3; tentatively, D is TRBD2 (5 bases). From germline, CDR1 is DFQATT and CDR2 SNEGSKA (reference sequence). Trimming took off 2 bases at V and 0 bases at J, with 18 bases between the two ends. This CDR3 is built from 17 residues. The DNA for the CDR3 is TGCAGTGCTAGACGAAGAGGTGGACTGGTTAGCACAGATACGCAGTATTTT. Protein: CSARRRGGLVSTDTQYF.